This TCR beta chain originates from a study of beta chain features in type 1 diabetes. Regarding the study as a whole: Patients' naive, central memory and Treg TCRB repertoires seemed closer to one another than those of healthy donors. Sequencing of cDNA might inflate the share of cells that strongly express TCR.

Each donor gave one heparinised blood draw averaging around 120 mL. Sorting with CD45RO/CCR7/CD25/CD127/CD95/CD27 yielded naive, central memory, regulatory and stem-like memory CD4+ cells. The study reverse transcribed the entire isolated RNA, so it sequenced expressed TCRB transcripts. Libraries were prepared by immunoSEQ multiplex PCR; TCRdb keeps only in-frame clonotypes and omits some of them. The sample holds roughly 120,000 clones, about two fifths seen once. CDR3 length equals 13 residues. Trimming shortened V by 3 bases and J by 4 bases, and 10 bases separated the two germline ends. Germline V CDR1 and CDR2: KGHSH, LQKENI. This clone was detected only a few times. No antigen is known for it.

This sequence originates from a woman aged 18-29 years in good health. Sequenced material: stem cell memory CD4+ T cells from blood. The J gene is TRBJ2-7, the V gene TRBV18; no reliable D call. CDR3 nucleotide sequence: TGTGCCAGCTCACCGGCACAGCATTACGAGCAGTACTTC. Amino acid sequence: CASSPAQHYEQYF.